These 27 T cell receptor beta chains were all obtained from the same sample, sequenced in a study of blood T cells in healthy people across ages. For the second PCR, which ran for roughly 7 to 11 cycles, a sample-barcoded 5' primer and a J-beta primer mix were used. Using its own MiXCR run on the 5' RACE reads, TCRdb lists one record per CDR3 protein. This table holds about 1,600,000 distinct CDR3 sequences, approximately 38% found once. Sequencing used blood. The receptor source for this set is a woman aged 18-29 years in good health.

The chain links TRBV7-2 to TRBJ2-7; 7 nucleotides align to TRBD2. Per germline, CDR1 SGHTA and CDR2 FQGNSA. The V gene end was trimmed by 7 bases and the J gene end by 7 bases; junction bases not matched to a gene: 13. CDR3 size: 14 residues. The CDR3 is CASTRAGTYVEQYF. CDR3 DNA: TGTGCCAGCACCCGAGCGGGAACCTACGTGGAGCAGTACTTC.

At least ten counts were recorded for this clonotype. V and J are TRBV4-2 and TRBJ1-2; unclear D gene. CDR3 length: 12 amino acids. In germline, CDR1 is LGHNA, CDR2 YNFKEQ. V lost 0 bases and J lost 6, with 5 bases in between. The CDR3 loop is CASSQEEDGYTF. CDR3 coding DNA: TGTGCCAGCAGCCAAGAGGAGGATGGCTACACCTTC.

The rearrangement uses TRBV7-9 and TRBJ1-3; D unresolved. The germline gives CDR1 SEHNR, CDR2 FQNEAQ (reference sequence). The CDR3 runs 16 residues. V shed 4 bases and J shed 2 bases, with 15 bases lying between them. The CDR3 DNA follows: TGTGCCAGCAGCTCCTATCATTACGGGACTGGAAACACCATATATTTT. Translating it yields CASSSYHYGTGNTIYF. The entire variable domain, with the rest obtained from reference TRBV7-9 and TRBJ1-3, is as follows: DTGVSQNPRHKITKRGQNVTFRCDPISEHNRLYWYRQTLGQGPEFLTYFQNEAQLEKSRLLSDRFSAERPKGSFSTLEIQRTEQGDSAMYLCASSSYHYGTGNTIYFGEGSWLTVV.

The CDR3 DNA sequence: TGTGCCAGCAGCCAAAGAGGGAGGGGGAATGAGCAGTTCTTC. Translating gives CASSQRGRGNEQFF. The V and J genes are TRBV13 and TRBJ2-1; D may be TRBD2 (7 bases). The CDR3 loop spans 14 amino acids. V was trimmed by 5 bases and J by 7 bases, leaving 15 bases between them. Germline V CDR1 and CDR2: PRHDT, FYEKMQ (reference sequence).

The chain has TRBV20-1 and TRBJ1-2; possible D gene TRBD1, 5 bases. CDR1 is DFQATT, CDR2 SNEGSKA, per germline (reference sequence). CDR3 size: 15 residues. With 0 bases removed from V and 4 bases from J, the gap between germline ends came to 15 bases. The CDR3 is CSARDGGPSLYGYTF. The CDR3 DNA reads as TGCAGTGCTAGAGATGGGGGACCATCTCTCTATGGCTACACCTTC.

The gene calls are TRBV20-1 and TRBJ2-4; D may be TRBD2 (5 bases). The J call may not be correct, given that the DNA end is closer to TRBJ2-5. Germline V gene data show CDR1 as DFQATT and CDR2 as SNEGSKA (reference sequence). CDR3 length equals 15 residues. This chain's CDR3 is CSARDSGRYQETQYF. The CDR3 region has the DNA TGCAGTGCTAGAGACAGCGGCAGGTACCAAGAGACCCAGTACTTC.

The chain's CDR3 is CASSGVGELGNSPLHF. The CDR3, as DNA: TGTGCCAGCAGCGGGGTAGGGGAGTTGGGTAATTCACCCCTCCACTTT. The chain is built from TRBV9 and TRBJ1-6; D perhaps matches TRBD1 (5 bases). The CDR3 consists of 16 residues. Germline loops: CDR1 SGDLS, CDR2 YYNGEE. Trimming stripped 3 bases from V and 6 bases from J, with 16 bases between. Variable domain in full (rest from reference TRBV9 and TRBJ1-6): DSGVTQTPKHLITATGQRVTLRCSPRSGDLSVYWYQQSLDQGLQFLIQYYNGEERAKGNILERFSAQQFPDLHSELNLSSLELGDSALYFCASSGVGELGNSPLHFGNGTRLTVT.

The rearrangement uses TRBV4-1 and TRBJ2-1, with a tentative D call TRBD1 (6 bases). Per germline, CDR1 MGHRA and CDR2 YSYEKL. The CDR3 has 12 amino acids. V was pared by 5 bases and J by 10 bases, with 12 bases between. CDR3 residues: CASSADGQEQFF. The CDR3 bases are TGCGCCAGCAGCGCAGACGGACAGGAGCAGTTCTTC.

This chain links TRBV10-3 with TRBJ2-7; D is undetermined. The V gene lost 2 bases and the J gene lost 7 bases, with 6 bases spanning the gap. This CDR3 region has 11 residues. Germline CDR1 reads ENHRY; CDR2 reads SYGVKD. CDR3: CAISEGMEQYF. Written as DNA, the CDR3 is TGTGCCATCAGTGAGGGTATGGAGCAGTACTTC.

This chain connects TRBV9 to TRBJ2-1; 8 bases match TRBD1. Looked up from germline, CDR1 is SGDLS and CDR2 is YYNGEE. J lost 9 bases, V lost 0 bases, and 8 bases had no gene match. CDR3 length: 15 residues. CDR3 region: CASSVGQGFTVEQFF. The DNA of the CDR3 is TGTGCCAGCAGCGTAGGACAGGGGTTCACGGTTGAGCAGTTCTTC.

The chain recombines TRBV29-1 with TRBJ2-7; no definite D call. V lost 7 bases to trimming and J lost 2 bases, with 9 bases between them. There are 11 residues in the CDR3. In germline, CDR1 is SQVTM, CDR2 ANQGSEA. The chain's CDR3 is CSAKDTYEQYF. The CDR3 DNA reads TGCAGCGCAAAAGACACCTACGAGCAGTACTTC.

About this clonotype: Mismatch with germline at one junction end may stem from a read error. This chain uses TRBV4-2 with TRBJ2-3; D is unresolved. The CDR3 is 15 residues long. Per germline, CDR1 LGHNA and CDR2 YNFKEQ. The CDR3 spells CVSSPRTLYTDTQYF. CDR3 bases: TGTGTCAGCAGCCCTCGGACCTTGTACACAGATACGCAGTATTTT.

This clonotype was counted ten times or more. This rearrangement joins TRBV6-6 to TRBJ1-4, with no clear D. With 6 bases removed from V and 7 bases from J, the gap between germline ends came to 3 bases. The CDR3 totals 10 residues. The V gene's germline CDR1 is MNHNY and CDR2 SVGAGI (reference sequence). CDR3 region: CASRAEKLFF. As DNA, the CDR3 is TGTGCCAGCAGGGCTGAAAAACTGTTTTTT.

This clonotype has more than one count but fewer than ten. The chain combines TRBV20-1 with TRBJ1-2; D gene uncertain. Germline loops: CDR1 DFQATT, CDR2 SNEGSKA (reference sequence). V lost 6 bases, J lost 10 bases, and 9 bases lay in between. The CDR3 is 9 amino acids. The CDR3 DNA is TGCAGTGCCAACGAAGACTACACCTTC. Protein: CSANEDYTF.

CDR3 protein: CASSPTGGWDYEQYF. The CDR3 DNA is TGCGCCAGCAGCCCTACAGGGGGCTGGGACTACGAGCAGTACTTC. The chain combines TRBV4-1 with TRBJ2-7, with TRBD1 identical over 9 bases. Germline assignment: CDR1 MGHRA and CDR2 YSYEKL. V was pared by 4 bases and J by 3 bases, with 7 bases of the junction left unmatched. The CDR3 covers 15 residues.

The rearrangement joins TRBV11-2 to TRBJ2-1; 9 positions agree with TRBD1. The CDR3 is 17 residues long. Germline CDR1 SGHAT, CDR2 FQNNGV. Unmatched junction bases numbered 8, after V lost 5 bases and J lost 0 bases. Here the CDR3 reads CASSITGGKSSYNEQFF. The CDR3 nucleotides are TGTGCCAGCAGCATAACAGGGGGCAAGAGCTCCTACAATGAGCAGTTCTTC.

This chain uses TRBV7-2 with TRBJ2-3; D possibly corresponds to TRBD2 (5 bases). The V gene's germline CDR1 is SGHTA and CDR2 FQGNSA. The length of the CDR3 is 16 residues. V lost 5 bases to trimming and J lost 1 base, with 16 bases between them. CDR3 loop: CASSPAPVGGTDTQYF. CDR3 bases: TGTGCCAGCAGCCCAGCTCCTGTCGGGGGCACAGATACGCAGTATTTT.

This clonotype occurred many times. The chain has TRBV15 and TRBJ2-1; 8 nucleotides agree with TRBD2. This CDR3 has 16 residues. The germline CDR1 and CDR2 sequences are LNHNV and YYDKDF (reference sequence). Trimming at V came to 1 base and at J to 7 bases, leaving 9 bases not matched to a gene. The CDR3 DNA is TGTGCCACCAGCAGAGGAATCGCAGCGGGGGTAAATGAGCAGTTCTTC. Protein product: CATSRGIAAGVNEQFF.

J is TRBJ2-3 and V is TRBV5-1, with TRBD2 matching over 12 bases. The germline V gene has CDR1 SGHRS and CDR2 YFSETQ. Trimming cost V 4 bases and J 4 bases; bases outside gene matches: 7. The CDR3 has 16 amino acids. The CDR3 DNA is TGCGCCAGCAGCCTGACTAGCGGGAGTTCATCAGATACGCAGTATTTT. It codes for CASSLTSGSSSDTQYF.

V and J are TRBV5-1 and TRBJ2-7; tentatively, D is TRBD2 (6 bases). The CDR3 spans 15 residues. Germline V gene lookup returns CDR1 SGHRS and CDR2 YFSETQ. V was clipped by 5 bases and J by 5 bases, with 20 bases between them. CDR3 sequence reads: CASSLGRDWFNEQYF. Here the CDR3 DNA reads TGCGCCAGCAGTCTCGGCCGGGACTGGTTTAACGAGCAGTACTTC.

The chain is built from TRBV6-1 and TRBJ2-7; possible D gene TRBD2, 5 bases. Trimming removed 1 base from V and 1 base from J, with 11 bases in between. CDR3 length: 15 amino acids. CDR1 and CDR2 from the germline V gene are MNHNS and SASEGT. The CDR3 sequence: CASSEVGVGSYEQYF. CDR3 sequence (DNA): TGTGCCAGCAGTGAAGTCGGGGTAGGGTCCTACGAGCAGTACTTC.

J is TRBJ1-2 and V is TRBV29-1; D gene ambiguous. V shed 5 bases and J shed 0 bases, with 10 bases lying between them. Germline loops: CDR1 SQVTM, CDR2 ANQGSEA. The CDR3 is 13 amino acids. The CDR3 sequence is CSVLGVTNYGYTF. Here the CDR3 DNA reads TGCAGCGTTTTAGGTGTTACTAACTATGGCTACACCTTC.

The chain couples TRBV4-1 to TRBJ2-1; D is perhaps TRBD1 or TRBD2 (6 bases each). Looked up from germline, CDR1 is MGHRA and CDR2 is YSYEKL. The CDR3 consists of 15 residues. With 3 bases removed from V and 5 bases from J, the gap between germline ends came to 14 bases. This CDR3 reads CASSQGRTDNNEQFF. The CDR3 DNA is TGCGCCAGCAGCCAGGGGAGGACAGATAACAATGAGCAGTTCTTC.

This clonotype was observed a few times. The chain couples TRBV5-1 to TRBJ2-4; D gene uncertain. The J call could be wrong; TRBJ2-7 is a better fit for the DNA end. The CDR3 sequence is 16 residues long. Germline V gives CDR1 SGHRS, CDR2 YFSETQ. For the CDR3, the DNA is TGCGCCAGCAGCTTGGAGGGTTTAGTGGGATCCTACGAGCAGTACTTC. It is translated as CASSLEGLVGSYEQYF.

The chain is built from TRBV7-9 and TRBJ1-6; the D gene is possibly TRBD1 (5 bases). The V gene's germline CDR1 is SEHNR and CDR2 FQNEAQ (reference sequence). The CDR3 has 17 amino acids. Between the trimmed V and J ends, which lost 4 bases and 0 bases, there was a span of 13 bases. The CDR3 reads CASSSAGAHSYNSPLHF. CDR3 nucleotides: TGTGCCAGCAGCTCCGCCGGGGCCCACTCCTATAATTCACCCCTCCACTTT.

This chain connects TRBV6-5 to TRBJ1-5; the D is unclear. Germline CDR1 MNHEY, CDR2 SVGAGI. V lost 6 bases and J lost 5, with 17 bases in between. The CDR3 is made up of 15 amino acids. CDR3 DNA sequence: TGTGCCAGCAGGCACGGGCCCGAGGACCATCAGCCCCAGCATTTT. It yields the protein CASRHGPEDHQPQHF.

The rearrangement links TRBV7-3 to TRBJ2-1; 8 positions agree with TRBD2. The V gene end was trimmed by 5 bases and the J gene end by 4 bases; junction bases not matched to a gene: 7. The CDR3 is 15 residues long. The germline V gene has CDR1 SGHTA and CDR2 FQGTGA. CDR3 in amino acids: CASSRSGDGYNEQFF. The CDR3 DNA is TGTGCCAGCAGCCGTAGCGGGGACGGTTACAATGAGCAGTTCTTC.